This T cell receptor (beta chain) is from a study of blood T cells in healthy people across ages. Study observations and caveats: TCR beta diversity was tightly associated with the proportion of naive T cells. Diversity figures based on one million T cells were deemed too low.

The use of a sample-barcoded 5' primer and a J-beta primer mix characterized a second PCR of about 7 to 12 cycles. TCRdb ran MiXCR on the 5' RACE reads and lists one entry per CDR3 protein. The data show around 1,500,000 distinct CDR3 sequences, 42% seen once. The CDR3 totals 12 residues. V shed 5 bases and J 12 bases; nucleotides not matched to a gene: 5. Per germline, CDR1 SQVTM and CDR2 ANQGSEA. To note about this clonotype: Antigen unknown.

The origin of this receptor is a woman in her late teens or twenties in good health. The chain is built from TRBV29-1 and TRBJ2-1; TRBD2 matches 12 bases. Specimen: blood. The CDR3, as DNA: TGCAGCGTTCCTAGCGGGGGGGCAGGGCAGTTCTTC. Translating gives CSVPSGGAGQFF.